Below are 9 T cell receptor beta chains sequenced from a single sample in a study of cytomegalovirus exposure and HLA in healthy donors. Researchers ran the PCR with 60 Vbeta and 13 Jbeta primers. Assay used: immunoSEQ multiplex PCR; TCRdb lists only in-frame clones, some missing. The ten most abundant clones cover roughly 5% of a sample with about 32,000 clones. Sample: PBMCs. The receptors come from a female donor in good health and CMV-seronegative.

The chain is built from TRBV15 and TRBJ2-5; D perhaps matches TRBD1 (6 bases). Germline V gene sequence: CDR1 LNHNV, CDR2 YYDKDF (reference sequence). The CDR3 length is 15 residues. Trimming removed 0 bases from V and 5 bases from J, with 13 bases in between. CDR3 sequence: CATSRDNRDRETQYF. The CDR3 nucleotides are TGTGCCACCAGCAGAGATAACAGGGATCGGGAGACCCAGTACTTC.

The V gene is TRBV28, the J gene TRBJ1-2, with D maybe TRBD1 (5 bases). This CDR3 is 14 amino acids long. Trimming took 4 bases from V and 3 from J, leaving 12 bases between them. Germline CDR1 is MDHEN and CDR2 is SYDVKM. As DNA, the CDR3 is TGTGCCAGCAGTTCAGGGTACCGTTACTATGGCTACACCTTC. This encodes CASSSGYRYYGYTF.

The chain recombines TRBV11-2 with TRBJ1-4, with TRBD1 identical over 9 bases. The germline gives CDR1 SGHAT, CDR2 FQNNGV. V gave up 6 bases and J gave up 8 bases; unmatched junction bases: 13. CDR3 length equals 16 residues. CDR3 sequence: CASSPGQGFRNEKLFF. CDR3 DNA sequence: TGTGCCAGCAGTCCGGGACAGGGATTCCGAAACGAAAAACTGTTTTTT.

The chain couples TRBV28 to TRBJ1-6; 8 bases map to TRBD1. The trim removed 10 bases at V and 7 bases at J, leaving 12 bases unmatched. CDR3 length: 15 amino acids. Looked up from germline, CDR1 is MDHEN and CDR2 is SYDVKM. The CDR3 DNA sequence: TGTGCCACCTCGTCTGGACAGGGTTTAAATTCACCCCTCCACTTT. This gives the protein CATSSGQGLNSPLHF.

The chain recombines TRBV27 with TRBJ1-5; 7 nucleotides align to TRBD1. Trimming took 6 bases from V and 0 from J; bases not matched to a gene: 2. The CDR3 is made up of 14 amino acids. Germline V gives CDR1 MNHEY, CDR2 SMNVEV (reference sequence). CDR3 loop: CASSDRDSNQPQHF. DNA of the CDR3: TGTGCCAGCAGCGACAGGGATAGCAATCAGCCCCAGCATTTT.

The chain has TRBV10-2 and TRBJ1-2, with D unresolved. Germline CDR1 reads WSHSY; CDR2 reads SAAADI. The CDR3 length is 13 residues. Trimming took off 6 bases at V and 4 bases at J, with 12 bases between the two ends. This chain's CDR3 is CASRGGSGYGYTF. CDR3 sequence (DNA): TGCGCCAGCAGGGGTGGGAGCGGCTATGGCTACACCTTC.

This rearrangement joins TRBV14 to TRBJ2-1, with 8 nucleotides matching TRBD2. With V trimmed by 1 base and J by 4 bases, 6 bases remained unmatched. The CDR3 extends over 16 amino acids. The V gene's germline CDR1 is SGHDN and CDR2 FVKESK. In DNA form, the CDR3 reads TGTGCCAGCAGCCAAGGAGAGGGACTAGATTACAATGAGCAGTTCTTC. Its translation is CASSQGEGLDYNEQFF.

This chain connects TRBV7-2 to TRBJ2-6; weak D call: TRBD2 (5 bases). CDR3 size: 17 residues. Germline loops: CDR1 SGHTA, CDR2 FQGNSA. Trimming stripped 4 bases from V and 0 bases from J, with 13 bases between. This chain's CDR3 is CASSSPGYSSGANVLTF. The CDR3 nucleotides are TGTGCCAGCAGCTCACCGGGATACAGCTCTGGGGCCAACGTCCTGACTTTC. Full variable domain (remainder filled in from reference TRBV7-2 and TRBJ2-6): GAGVSQSPSNKVTEKGKDVELRCDPISGHTALYWYRQSLGQGLEFLIYFQGNSAPDKSGLPSDRFSAERTGGSVSTLTIQRTQQEDSAVYLCASSSPGYSSGANVLTFGAGSRLTVL.

The chain is built from TRBV7-9 and TRBJ2-5; TRBD1 is a possible D gene (5 bases). Germline values: CDR1 SEHNR, CDR2 FQNEAQ (reference sequence). With 5 bases removed from V and 7 bases from J, the gap between germline ends came to 11 bases. The CDR3 is made up of 12 amino acids. The CDR3 reads CASSQGTGTQYF. The CDR3 coding sequence is TGTGCCAGCAGCCAGGGCACGGGGACCCAGTACTTC.